These 12 T cell receptor beta chains were all obtained from the same sample, sequenced in a study of OX40 agonist ivuxolimab in advanced cancers. Clones were read by immunoSEQ multiplex PCR, and TCRdb kept only the in-frame ones, dropping some. The table includes roughly 72,000 clones, approximately 92% detected once. This specimen consisted of CD4+ or CD8+ T cells sorted from blood, obtained in a trial of the OX40 agonist ivuxolimab. The receptors come from an adult with an advanced solid tumor such as melanoma, head and neck, liver or kidney cancer.

DNA of the CDR3: TGTGCCAGCAGAGTACCTGGGACGGGAGCGGGAGAGCAGTACTTC. Translated, it gives CASRVPGTGAGEQYF. The chain joins TRBV6-1 to TRBJ2-7; TRBD2 aligns across 7 bases. Germline assignment: CDR1 MNHNS and CDR2 SASEGT. The trim removed 6 bases at V and 7 bases at J, leaving 15 bases unmatched. CDR3 length: 15 residues.

This clone has a handful of counts. J is TRBJ2-7 and V is TRBV7-9; maybe TRBD1 (6 bases). Per germline, CDR1 SEHNR and CDR2 FQNEAQ (reference sequence). The CDR3 is 13 amino acids. Trimming stripped 5 bases from V and 2 bases from J, with 10 bases between. CDR3 residues: CASSRDNTYEQYF. In DNA, the CDR3 is TGTGCCAGCAGCCGGGACAACACCTACGAGCAGTACTTC.

The gene calls are TRBV27 and TRBJ1-3, with D unresolved. With 2 bases removed from V and 0 bases from J, the gap between germline ends came to 5 bases. Germline CDR1 MNHEY, CDR2 SMNVEV (reference sequence). This CDR3 comprises 14 residues. In nucleotides, the CDR3 is TGTGCCAGCAGTTTAACGGACTCTGGAAACACCATATATTTT. It specifies CASSLTDSGNTIYF.

The chain carries TRBV2 and TRBJ2-7; 11 positions match TRBD1. CDR1 SNHLY and CDR2 FYNNEI come from the germline V gene. CDR3 length: 13 residues. J was trimmed by 6 bases and V by 6 bases; bases with no gene match: 4. CDR3 sequence: CASRPGQGGEQYF. Written as DNA, the CDR3 is TGTGCCAGCAGACCGGGACAGGGGGGCGAGCAGTACTTC.

This chain connects TRBV6-4 to TRBJ2-3, with 12 bases that match TRBD2. The CDR3 is made up of 15 amino acids. V trimming: 6 bases; J trimming: 6 bases; junction bases outside the gene matches: 7. Germline CDR1 and CDR2: MRHNA and SNTAGT. The CDR3 DNA follows: TGTGCCAGCAGCACCGGACTAGCGGGATCCGATACGCAGTATTTT. It codes for CASSTGLAGSDTQYF.

This rearrangement joins TRBV2 to TRBJ1-4; 11 positions match TRBD1. Trimming took 5 bases from V and 7 from J; bases not matched to a gene: 3. CDR3 size: 14 residues. Germline CDR1 is SNHLY and CDR2 is FYNNEI. This chain's CDR3 is CASSSDRGLEKLFF. In nucleotides, the CDR3 is TGTGCCAGCAGTTCGGACAGGGGGCTTGAAAAACTGTTTTTT.

The chain has TRBV7-9 and TRBJ2-2, with 8 nucleotides matching TRBD2. The CDR3 extends over 14 amino acids. V trimming: 1 base; J trimming: 8 bases; junction bases outside the gene matches: 3. Per germline, CDR1 SEHNR and CDR2 FQNEAQ (reference sequence). This chain's CDR3 is CASSLVTSGGELFF. The CDR3 DNA reads as TGTGCCAGCAGCTTAGTTACTAGCGGAGGGGAGCTGTTTTTT.

J is TRBJ2-7 and V is TRBV6-6; weak D call: TRBD1 (6 bases). V was clipped by 6 bases and J by 7 bases, with 16 bases between them. CDR1 and CDR2 (germline): MNHNY, SVGAGI (reference sequence). The CDR3 loop spans 13 amino acids. CDR3 protein: CASSPTGIHEQYF. CDR3 DNA sequence: TGTGCCAGCAGCCCTACAGGGATTCATGAGCAGTACTTC.

The chain uses TRBV7-2 and TRBJ2-5; no clear D. Looked up from germline, CDR1 is SGHTA and CDR2 is FQGNSA. The CDR3 is 13 amino acids. V gave up 3 bases and J gave up 4 bases, with 9 bases separating them. Written as DNA, the CDR3 is TGTGCCAGCAGCTTTAGCCCCCGAGAGACCCAGTACTTC. It yields the protein CASSFSPRETQYF.

The V gene is TRBV10-1, the J gene TRBJ2-7; tentatively, D is TRBD2 (6 bases). V lost 0 bases, J lost 5 bases, and 17 bases lay in between. Germline V gene data show CDR1 as WNHNN and CDR2 as SYGVQD (reference sequence). The CDR3 contains 16 residues. DNA of the CDR3: TGCGCCAGCAGTGAGTCTAGTTCGGGAGAGCTGGACGAGCAGTACTTC. Translation gives CASSESSSGELDEQYF.

The chain employs TRBV5-1 and TRBJ2-2; 12 bases are shared with TRBD1. Trimming at V came to 1 base and at J to 4 bases, leaving 8 bases not matched to a gene. CDR3 size: 18 residues. Germline V gives CDR1 SGHRS, CDR2 YFSETQ. CDR3 amino acids: CASSLQPQGQGATGELFF. CDR3 nucleotides: TGCGCCAGCAGCTTGCAACCTCAGGGACAGGGGGCCACCGGGGAGCTGTTTTTT.

V and J are TRBV5-1 and TRBJ2-1, with D unclear. The CDR3 loop spans 13 amino acids. Per the germline V gene, CDR1 is SGHRS and CDR2 is YFSETQ. Trimming cost V 5 bases and J 8 bases, with 14 bases left between them. The CDR3 sequence is CASSSPSRDEQFF. CDR3 in DNA: TGCGCCAGCAGTTCCCCGTCCCGGGATGAGCAGTTCTTC.